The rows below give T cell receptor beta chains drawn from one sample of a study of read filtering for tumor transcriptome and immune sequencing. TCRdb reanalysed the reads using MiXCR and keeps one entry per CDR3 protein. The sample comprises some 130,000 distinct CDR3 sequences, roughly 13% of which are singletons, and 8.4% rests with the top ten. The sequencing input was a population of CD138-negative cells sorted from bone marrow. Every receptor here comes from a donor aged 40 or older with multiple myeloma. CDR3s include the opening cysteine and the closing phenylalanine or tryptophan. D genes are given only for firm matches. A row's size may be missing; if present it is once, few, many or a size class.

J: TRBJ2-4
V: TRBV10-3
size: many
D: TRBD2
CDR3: CAISESKREGQNIQYF
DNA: TGTGCCATCAGTGAGTCGAAGCGGGAGGGACAAAACATTCAGTACTTC

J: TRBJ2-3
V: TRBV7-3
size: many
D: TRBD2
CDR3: CASSLTGGGDGNFTDTQYF
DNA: TGTGCCAGCAGCTTAACGGGGGGAGGGGACGGGAATTTCACAGATACGCAGTATTTT

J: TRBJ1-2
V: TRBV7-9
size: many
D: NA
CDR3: CASSYGTRYGYTF
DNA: TGTGCCAGCAGCTACGGGACACGCTATGGCTACACCTTC

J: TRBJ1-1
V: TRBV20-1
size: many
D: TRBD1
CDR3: CSARENRGLGTEAFF
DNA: TGCAGTGCTAGAGAGAACAGGGGGCTGGGCACTGAAGCTTTCTTT

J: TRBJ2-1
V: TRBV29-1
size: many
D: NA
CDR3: CSVGQMGEQFF
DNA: TGCAGCGTTGGTCAGATGGGTGAGCAGTTCTTC

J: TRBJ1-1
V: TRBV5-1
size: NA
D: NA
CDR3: CASSPGTTEAFF
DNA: TGCGCCAGCAGCCCTGGGACGACTGAAGCTTTCTTT

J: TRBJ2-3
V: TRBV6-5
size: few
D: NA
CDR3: CASSYSGGGTDTQYF
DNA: TGTGCCAGCAGTTACTCGGGAGGAGGCACAGATACGCAGTATTTT

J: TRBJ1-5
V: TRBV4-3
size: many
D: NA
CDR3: CASSQDKSSNQPQHF
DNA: TGCGCCAGCAGCCAAGATAAGAGTAGCAATCAGCCCCAGCATTTT

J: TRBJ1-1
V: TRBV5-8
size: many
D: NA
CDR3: CASSAQPMNTEAFF
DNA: TGTGCCAGCAGCGCCCAGCCCATGAACACTGAAGCTTTCTTT

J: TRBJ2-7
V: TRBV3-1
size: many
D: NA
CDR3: CASSQGGDRYEQYF
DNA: TGTGCCAGCAGCCAAGGAGGGGACCGATACGAGCAGTACTTC

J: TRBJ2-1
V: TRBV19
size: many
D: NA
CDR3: CASSIVHGGPPHGEQFF
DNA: TGTGCCAGTAGTATCGTTCACGGGGGCCCCCCACATGGGGAGCAGTTCTTC

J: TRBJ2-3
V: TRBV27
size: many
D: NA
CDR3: CASSLYWSTDTQYF
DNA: TGTGCCAGCAGTTTATATTGGAGCACAGATACGCAGTATTTT

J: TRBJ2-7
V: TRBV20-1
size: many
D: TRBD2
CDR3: CSAIRFVAGGSYEQYF
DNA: TGCAGTGCCATAAGATTTGTAGCGGGAGGGTCCTACGAGCAGTACTTC

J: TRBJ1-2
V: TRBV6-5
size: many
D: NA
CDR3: CASSRPGTGTESYYGYTF
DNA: TGTGCCAGCAGCCGGCCGGGTACCGGGACCGAGAGTTACTATGGCTACACCTTC

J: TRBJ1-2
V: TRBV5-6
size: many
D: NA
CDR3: CASSRDNYGYTF
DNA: TGTGCCAGCAGCCGGGACAACTATGGCTACACCTTC

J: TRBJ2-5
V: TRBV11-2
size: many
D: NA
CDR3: CASSLGGLGQGETQYF
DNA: TGTGCCAGCAGCTTAGGAGGTTTGGGGCAGGGAGAGACCCAGTACTTC

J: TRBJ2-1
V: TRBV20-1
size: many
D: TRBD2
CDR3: CSARGPGLASYNEQFF
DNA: TGCAGTGCTAGAGGTCCGGGACTAGCGAGTTACAATGAGCAGTTCTTC

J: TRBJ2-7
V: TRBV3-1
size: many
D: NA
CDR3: CASSPRGGRGASSYEQYF
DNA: TGTGCCAGCAGCCCCAGGGGGGGCAGGGGTGCCTCCTCCTACGAGCAGTACTTC

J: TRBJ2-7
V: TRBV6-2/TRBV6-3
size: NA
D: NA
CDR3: CASSYTQGHYEQYF
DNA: TGTGCCAGCAGTTATACCCAGGGTCACTACGAGCAGTACTTC

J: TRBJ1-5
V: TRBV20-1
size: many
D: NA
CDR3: CSARASNQPQHF
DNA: TGCAGTGCTAGAGCCTCCAATCAGCCCCAGCATTTT

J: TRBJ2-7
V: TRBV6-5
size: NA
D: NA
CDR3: CASSYLAEDYVQYF
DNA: TGTGCCAGCAGTTATTTGGCGGAAGACTACGTGCAGTACTTC

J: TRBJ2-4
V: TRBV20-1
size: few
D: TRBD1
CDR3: CSAGGTGLAKNVQYF
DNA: TGCAGTGCTGGCGGGACAGGGCTAGCCAAAAACGTTCAGTACTTC

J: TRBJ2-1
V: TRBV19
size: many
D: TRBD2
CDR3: CASTPRGAGLARSEQFF
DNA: TGTGCCAGTACCCCCAGAGGCGCGGGACTAGCACGGAGTGAGCAGTTCTTC

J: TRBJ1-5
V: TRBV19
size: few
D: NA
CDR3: CASSISPDFCSNQPQHF
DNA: TGTGCCAGTAGTATCAGTCCAGACTTTTGTAGCAATCAGCCCCAGCATTTT

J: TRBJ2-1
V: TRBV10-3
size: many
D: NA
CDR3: CAISERGGNNEQFF
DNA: TGTGCCATCAGTGAAAGGGGAGGAAACAATGAGCAGTTCTTC

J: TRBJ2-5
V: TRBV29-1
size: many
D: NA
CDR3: CSVEGFRETQYF
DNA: TGCAGCGTTGAAGGGTTTCGGGAGACCCAGTACTTC

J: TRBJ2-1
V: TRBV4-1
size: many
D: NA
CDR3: CASSQVGRGSYNEQFF
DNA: TGCGCCAGCAGCCAAGTTGGGCGAGGCTCCTACAATGAGCAGTTCTTC

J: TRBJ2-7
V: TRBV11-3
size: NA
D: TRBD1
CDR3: CASSSWTGSAYEQYF
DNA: TGTGCCAGCAGCTCCTGGACAGGGTCAGCCTACGAGCAGTACTTC